These 27 T cell receptor beta chains originate from one sample sequenced in a study of T-cell memory formation after mild COVID-19 (dated by TCRdb to the early 2020s). The library relied on 5' RACE. Sequencing was performed on an Illumina NovaSeq 6000. TCRdb reworked the public reads: Q25 trimming with fastp, MiXCR clone assembly, productive beta chains retained. Duplicate CDR3 protein sequences are folded into a single record with the most common DNA and genes. The sample yields about 560,000 distinct CDR3 sequences; roughly 18% were counted once. The top ten constitute more than 10% of the sample. Sequenced sample: PBMCs or a T cell subset sorted from them (not recorded which). The receptors derive from an adult woman who had mild COVID-19 (a few samples of this study predate the infection). The sample titles of this study are shuffled in the database, so cell type and time point are left out; the donor was told from shared clones.

The table lists this clonotype with many counts. The chain recombines TRBV5-1 with TRBJ2-5; weak D call: TRBD1 (6 bases). V lost 3 bases and J 1 base, leaving 10 bases between the germline ends. In germline, CDR1 is SGHRS, CDR2 YFSETQ. This CDR3 has 14 amino acids. In DNA form, the CDR3 reads TGCGCCAGCAGCTCACAGGGTCCCCAAGAGACCCAGTACTTC. This encodes CASSSQGPQETQYF.

This clonotype was detected a few times. The rearrangement uses TRBV18 and TRBJ2-1; D is perhaps TRBD2 (7 bases). The germline CDR1 and CDR2 sequences are KGHSH and LQKENI. CDR3 length: 14 residues. Trimming pared 4 bases from V and 7 bases from J, leaving 14 bases between. CDR3 sequence (DNA): TGTGCCAGCTCACAGGGGGGGCGTGGGAATGAGCAGTTCTTC. This translates into CASSQGGRGNEQFF.

The chain joins TRBV12-3 or TRBV12-4 to TRBJ2-3, with no clear D. V lost 4 bases, J lost 2 bases, and 13 bases lay in between. The CDR3 covers 15 residues. The CDR3 reads CASSSPRPHTDTQYF. The CDR3 DNA reads TGTGCCAGCAGTTCCCCAAGGCCCCACACAGATACGCAGTATTTT.

The table lists this clonotype with a few counts. This chain uses TRBV23-1 with TRBJ1-5; 9 bases are shared with TRBD1. TRBV23-1 qualifies as an ORF whose function is uncertain. J was trimmed by 4 bases and V by 2 bases; bases with no gene match: 3. This CDR3 is built from 15 residues. The CDR3: CASSQMGTGNQPQHF. Here the CDR3 DNA reads TGCGCCAGCAGTCAAATGGGGACAGGGAATCAGCCCCAGCATTTT.

This chain's CDR3 is CASSPRAGQAFSGNTIYF. The CDR3 DNA reads as TGCGCCAGCAGCCCCCGAGCGGGACAGGCCTTCTCTGGAAACACCATATATTTT. This chain links TRBV4-1 with TRBJ1-3; TRBD1 matches 8 bases. CDR1 is MGHRA, CDR2 YSYEKL, per germline. The CDR3 runs to 18 residues. J lost 0 bases, V lost 4 bases, and 11 bases had no gene match.

A few counts support this clonotype. The V and J genes are TRBV7-6 and TRBJ1-4; a weak D match, TRBD1 (5 bases). The CDR3 has 15 residues. Germline V gene data show CDR1 as SGHVS and CDR2 as FNYEAQ. V lost 2 bases, J lost 6 bases, and 13 bases lay in between. The CDR3 DNA is TGTGCCAGCAGCTTATTTCAGGGTCCAGATGAAAAACTGTTTTTT. Translation: CASSLFQGPDEKLFF. The variable domain in full, completed from reference TRBV7-6 and TRBJ1-4, reads GAGVSQSPRYKVTKRGQDVALRCDPISGHVSLYWYRQALGQGPEFLTYFNYEAQQDKSGLPNDRFSAERPEGSISTLTIQRTEQRDSAMYRCASSLFQGPDEKLFFGSGTQLSVL.

This clonotype was seen only a few times. Here the CDR3 reads CATSDRTGGNQPQHF. CDR3 DNA sequence: TGTGCCACCAGTGATAGGACAGGGGGCAATCAGCCCCAGCATTTT. The chain uses TRBV24-1 and TRBJ1-5, with 9 bases fitting TRBD1. Trimming took 3 bases from V and 2 from J; bases not matched to a gene: 1. CDR1 is KGHDR, CDR2 SFDVKD, per germline. The CDR3 contains 15 residues.

CDR3 amino acids: CASSLADSSDTQYF. The CDR3 region has the DNA TGTGCCAGCAGCTTAGCTGACTCGTCAGATACGCAGTATTTT. The chain couples TRBV7-9 to TRBJ2-3; D not certain. Trimming removed 0 bases from V and 4 bases from J, with 8 bases in between. The CDR3 is 14 residues long. Germline V gene data show CDR1 as SEHNR and CDR2 as FQNEAQ (reference sequence).

This clonotype was detected a few times. This chain uses TRBV15 with TRBJ1-5; possible D gene TRBD1, 5 bases. CDR3 length: 15 amino acids. Germline V gene lookup returns CDR1 LNHNV and CDR2 YYDKDF (reference sequence). V was pared by 0 bases and J by 6 bases, with 12 bases between. The CDR3 protein is CATSRDREFAQPQHF. The CDR3 bases are TGTGCCACCAGCAGAGACAGGGAATTCGCTCAGCCCCAGCATTTT.

This clonotype was recorded a few times. J is TRBJ2-5 and V is TRBV7-3; D unclear. The germline CDR1 and CDR2 sequences are SGHTA and FQGTGA. Trimming took 0 bases from V and 4 from J, leaving 12 bases between them. The CDR3 covers 15 residues. The CDR3 protein is CASSLTAQPRETQYF. The CDR3, as DNA: TGTGCCAGCAGCTTAACGGCCCAGCCACGAGAGACCCAGTACTTC. The full variable domain, with the rest looked up from reference TRBV7-3 and TRBJ2-5, is GAGVSQTPSNKVTEKGKYVELRCDPISGHTALYWYRQSLGQGPEFLIYFQGTGAADDSGLPNDRFFAVRPEGSVSTLKIQRTERGDSAVYLCASSLTAQPRETQYFGPGTRLLVL.

This clonotype has only a few counts. The chain is built from TRBV12-3 or TRBV12-4 and TRBJ2-5, with D perhaps matching TRBD2 (6 bases). This CDR3 spans 13 amino acids. V was shortened by 3 bases and J by 9 bases, with 14 bases between the two germline ends. The CDR3 DNA follows: TGTGCCAGCAGTTTTATGGAAGGAGGGGCCCAGTACTTC. Translating gives CASSFMEGGAQYF.

This clonotype was counted between two and nine times. V usage is TRBV7-2 and J usage is TRBJ2-7; either TRBD1 or TRBD2 may supply D (5 bases each). This CDR3 region has 15 residues. The V gene's germline CDR1 is SGHTA and CDR2 FQGNSA. Trimming took 0 bases from V and 3 from J, leaving 12 bases between them. The CDR3 spells CASSLAWGSGYEQYF. The CDR3 nucleotides are TGTGCCAGCAGCTTAGCGTGGGGGAGCGGCTACGAGCAGTACTTC.

The genes are TRBV11-1 and TRBJ2-1; D is unclear. The germline V and J ends were trimmed by 5 bases and 8 bases, with 10 bases remaining between them. Germline CDR1 is SGHAT and CDR2 is FQDESV (reference sequence). There are 12 residues in the CDR3. CDR3 bases: TGTGCCAGCAGCCCGCGTCGTTATGAGCAGTTCTTC. It translates to CASSPRRYEQFF. Based on the CDR3 plus reference TRBV11-1 and TRBJ2-1, the full variable domain is EAEVAQSPRYKITEKSQAVAFWCDPISGHATLYWYRQILGQGPELLVQFQDESVVDDSQLPKDRFSAERLKGVDSTLKIQPAELGDSAMYLCASSPRRYEQFFGPGTRLTVL.

The chain recombines TRBV7-3 with TRBJ2-3; 9 bases are shared with TRBD2. The CDR3 contains 19 residues. The junction had 17 bases not matched to a gene; V was cut back by 2 bases and J by 5 bases. CDR1 is SGHTA, CDR2 FQGTGA, per germline. CDR3 nucleotides: TGTGCCAGCAGCTTAGGGTCTCATATGGTAGCGGGGGTGATAGATACGCAGTATTTT. Protein: CASSLGSHMVAGVIDTQYF.

The J gene is TRBJ1-5, the V gene TRBV3-1; D not certain. This CDR3 region has 13 residues. Germline V gene lookup returns CDR1 LGHDT and CDR2 YNNKEL (reference sequence). The V end lost 4 bases, the J end lost 7 bases, and 11 bases lay between the germline ends. CDR3 nucleotides: TGTGCCAGCAGCCCCGGACCGGGGCAGCCCCAGCATTTT. Translation gives CASSPGPGQPQHF.

The rearrangement uses TRBV19 and TRBJ2-1; TRBD2 agrees at 12 bases. Germline V gene data show CDR1 as LNHDA and CDR2 as SQIVND (reference sequence). V gave up 5 bases and J gave up 8 bases; unmatched junction bases: 10. This CDR3 contains 16 residues. Here the CDR3 reads CASSASGRAGGDEQFF. CDR3 nucleotides: TGTGCCAGTAGTGCTAGCGGGAGGGCCGGAGGCGATGAGCAGTTCTTC.

This clonotype was observed at least ten times. The chain has TRBV4-1 and TRBJ1-4; D remains ambiguous. In germline, CDR1 is MGHRA, CDR2 YSYEKL. With 4 bases removed from V and 14 bases from J, the gap between germline ends came to 14 bases. The CDR3 has 12 amino acids. The DNA for the CDR3 is TGCGCCAGCAGCCCGCTTTTTCCCACTCTGTTTTTT. Amino acid sequence: CASSPLFPTLFF.

This clonotype turned up a few times. The chain has TRBV29-1 and TRBJ2-7; no firm D call. Germline V gives CDR1 SQVTM, CDR2 ANQGSEA. Between the trimmed V and J ends, which lost 6 bases and 2 bases, there was a span of 17 bases. The CDR3 is 14 residues long. CDR3: CSVTELSAPYEQYF. For the CDR3, the DNA is TGCAGCGTCACGGAACTTTCGGCCCCCTACGAGCAGTACTTC.

This clonotype has only a few counts. As DNA, the CDR3 is TGTGCCAGCAGCCAAGATTGGGCCGTCCTCTCCTACGAGCAGTACTTC. The encoded protein is CASSQDWAVLSYEQYF. The J gene is TRBJ2-7, the V gene TRBV4-2, with D unclear. Trimming cost V 0 bases and J 0 bases, with 12 bases left between them. Germline V lookup: CDR1 LGHNA, CDR2 YNFKEQ. This CDR3 spans 16 amino acids.

V usage is TRBV5-1 and J usage is TRBJ2-3, with unresolved D. Trimming took off 4 bases at V and 0 bases at J, with 6 bases between the two ends. CDR3 length: 13 residues. Germline CDR1 SGHRS, CDR2 YFSETQ. In nucleotides, the CDR3 is TGCGCCAGCAGCAGGCCTAGCACAGATACGCAGTATTTT. It is translated as CASSRPSTDTQYF. Filled out from reference TRBV5-1 and TRBJ2-3, the complete variable domain reads KAGVTQTPRYLIKTRGQQVTLSCSPISGHRSVSWYQQTPGQGLQFLFEYFSETQRNKGNFPGRFSGRQFSNSRSEMNVSTLELGDSALYLCASSRPSTDTQYFGPGTRLTVL.

This clonotype came up a few times. The chain uses TRBV20-1 and TRBJ2-7; weak D call: TRBD2 (6 bases). V was clipped by 0 bases and J by 4 bases, with 19 bases between them. Germline V CDR1 and CDR2: DFQATT, SNEGSKA (reference sequence). The CDR3 totals 16 residues. Here the CDR3 DNA reads TGCAGTGCTAGAGATCGGTTTGGGGCTAGCGAATACGAGCAGTACTTC. Its translation is CSARDRFGASEYEQYF.

The chain is built from TRBV7-2 and TRBJ2-2; 12 bases align to TRBD2. J gave up 5 bases and V 5 bases, and 9 bases lay outside the gene matches. The CDR3 spans 17 residues. Germline V gene sequence: CDR1 SGHTA, CDR2 FQGNSA. CDR3: CASSPTTSGSRTGELFF. The CDR3 DNA follows: TGTGCCAGCAGCCCCACGACTAGCGGGAGTCGGACCGGGGAGCTGTTTTTT.

Many counts were recorded for this clonotype. J is TRBJ1-1 and V is TRBV7-2; the D is unclear. Trimming left V 2 bases short and J 1 base short, with 5 bases between. This CDR3 has 13 amino acids. Germline CDR1 SGHTA, CDR2 FQGNSA. The CDR3 DNA reads TGTGCCAGCAGCTTATTGTGGAACACTGAAGCTTTCTTT. Amino acid sequence: CASSLLWNTEAFF.

Only a few counts were recorded for this clonotype. The V call is TRBV5-6, the J call TRBJ2-3; unclear D gene. Germline loops: CDR1 SGHDT, CDR2 YYEEEE. CDR3 length: 12 amino acids. The V and J ends lost 0 bases and 8 bases respectively, with 7 bases between them. CDR3 residues: CASSLATGTQYF. In DNA form, the CDR3 reads TGTGCCAGCAGCTTGGCTACCGGTACGCAGTATTTT.

This chain uses TRBV12-3 or TRBV12-4 with TRBJ1-6; D might be TRBD1 (5 bases). V lost 2 bases and J lost 8, with 13 bases in between. The CDR3 consists of 15 residues. This chain's CDR3 is CASSLKGPADSPLHF. CDR3 DNA sequence: TGTGCCAGCAGTTTAAAGGGGCCGGCGGATTCACCCCTCCACTTT.

This clonotype came up a few times. The chain recombines TRBV5-1 with TRBJ2-7, with 9 bases that match TRBD1. J lost 4 bases, V lost 0 bases, and 5 bases had no gene match. CDR1 and CDR2 from the germline V gene are SGHRS and YFSETQ. The CDR3 consists of 15 residues. The CDR3 is CASSLEQGARYEQYF. The CDR3 DNA reads TGCGCCAGCAGCTTGGAACAGGGGGCGCGGTACGAGCAGTACTTC.

This clonotype has just a few counts. The V gene is TRBV5-1, the J gene TRBJ2-7; TRBD1 agrees at 9 bases. The CDR3 runs 13 residues. The germline CDR1 and CDR2 sequences are SGHRS and YFSETQ. J lost 3 bases, V lost 6 bases, and 4 bases had no gene match. The CDR3 spells CASTPGQGYEQYF. For the CDR3, the DNA is TGCGCCAGCACCCCGGGACAGGGCTACGAGCAGTACTTC. Variable domain in full (rest from reference TRBV5-1 and TRBJ2-7): KAGVTQTPRYLIKTRGQQVTLSCSPISGHRSVSWYQQTPGQGLQFLFEYFSETQRNKGNFPGRFSGRQFSNSRSEMNVSTLELGDSALYLCASTPGQGYEQYFGPGTRLTVT.